The text below deals with one TCR beta chain. Its matching antigen is unknown. The sample belongs to a study of CD8+ T cells in alopecia areata. Turning to the study itself: Severity scores in treated patients reflected the percentage of scalp affected.

Notes on the study in general: Tofacitinib delivered significant drops in scalp clonality and in expanded CD8+ clones among the top 100. Especially in alopecia totalis/universalis, lesional scalp showed greater clonality than normal scalp did. Scalp specimens additionally yield sequences from normal skin's resident alphabeta T cells.

cDNA serving as the sequencing template came from extracted, reverse transcribed RNA. Only in-frame clones appear in the TCRdb table, and some are missing; sequencing was by immunoSEQ multiplex PCR. This sample has over 60,000 clones; roughly 50% occur once, and the top ten carry 20%. Treatment of the sample: oral pan-JAK inhibitor, 5-10 mg twice daily. The CDR3 has 14 amino acids. Germline V CDR1 and CDR2: SGHTA, FQGNSA. Trimming took 3 bases from V and 4 from J, leaving 12 bases between them. The source of this sequence is a human donor with alopecia areata. The chain is built from TRBV7-2 and TRBJ2-5; D may be TRBD1 (6 bases). This specimen was CD8+ T cells sorted from blood, taken at roughly week 36, from a patient treated with tofacitinib. The CDR3, as DNA: TGTGCCAGCAGCTTGTTGACAGGAAGAGAGACCCAGTACTTC. It translates to CASSLLTGRETQYF.